One and the same sample provided the 4 T cell receptor beta chains below, sequenced in a study of blood T cell repertoires in COVID-19. The method was immunoSEQ multiplex PCR; TCRdb's version includes in-frame clones alone and lacks a portion of them. The repertoire holds approximately 200,000 clones, with about 90% as singletons. Sequences were obtained from PBMCs or T cells enriched from blood (not recorded which). Receptor source: a woman aged 25 to 39 who had recovered from COVID-19.

CDR3 residues: CASSLKRSRGYQETQYF. The CDR3 DNA reads as TGTGCCAGCAGCTTAAAGCGTTCAAGGGGGTACCAAGAGACCCAGTACTTC. The chain joins TRBV7-6 to TRBJ2-5, with a tentative D call TRBD1 (6 bases). V was cut by 2 bases and J by 0 bases, with 16 bases left in between. The V gene's germline CDR1 is SGHVS and CDR2 FNYEAQ. The CDR3 is 17 residues long.

The rearrangement uses TRBV5-6 and TRBJ1-2, with D hard to call. Trimming removed 1 base from V and 6 bases from J, with 19 bases in between. The CDR3 length is 16 residues. Looked up from germline, CDR1 is SGHDT and CDR2 is YYEEEE. The CDR3 DNA reads as TGTGCCAGCAGCTTGTTGGCAGTACGGGGATTTCATGGCTACACCTTC. Translating it yields CASSLLAVRGFHGYTF. Together with reference TRBV5-6 and TRBJ1-2, the CDR3 gives the full variable domain: DAGVTQSPTHLIKTRGQQVTLRCSPKSGHDTVSWYQQALGQGPQFIFQYYEEEERQRGNFPDRFSGHQFPNYSSELNVNALLLGDSALYLCASSLLAVRGFHGYTFGSGTRLTVV.

CDR3 amino acids: CASSQSMVASGSGELFF. For the CDR3, the DNA is TGTGCCAGCAGCCAATCGATGGTAGCGAGTGGTTCCGGGGAGCTGTTTTTT. The V and J genes are TRBV16 and TRBJ2-2, with TRBD2 as a possible D gene (5 bases). Germline CDR1 is KGHSY and CDR2 is FQNENV. The CDR3 runs to 17 residues. Trimming took off 0 bases at V and 6 bases at J, with 17 bases between the two ends.

This chain links TRBV3-1 (or the pseudogene TRBV3-2) with TRBJ2-5, with 11 nucleotides matching TRBD2. Per the germline V gene, CDR1 is LGHDT and CDR2 is YNNKEL (reference sequence). The CDR3 is made up of 16 amino acids. The junction had 8 bases not matched to a gene; V was cut back by 4 bases and J by 4 bases. The chain's CDR3 is CASSLTTSGSAETQYF. As DNA, the CDR3 is TGTGCCAGCAGCCTCACTACTAGCGGGAGTGCAGAGACCCAGTACTTC.